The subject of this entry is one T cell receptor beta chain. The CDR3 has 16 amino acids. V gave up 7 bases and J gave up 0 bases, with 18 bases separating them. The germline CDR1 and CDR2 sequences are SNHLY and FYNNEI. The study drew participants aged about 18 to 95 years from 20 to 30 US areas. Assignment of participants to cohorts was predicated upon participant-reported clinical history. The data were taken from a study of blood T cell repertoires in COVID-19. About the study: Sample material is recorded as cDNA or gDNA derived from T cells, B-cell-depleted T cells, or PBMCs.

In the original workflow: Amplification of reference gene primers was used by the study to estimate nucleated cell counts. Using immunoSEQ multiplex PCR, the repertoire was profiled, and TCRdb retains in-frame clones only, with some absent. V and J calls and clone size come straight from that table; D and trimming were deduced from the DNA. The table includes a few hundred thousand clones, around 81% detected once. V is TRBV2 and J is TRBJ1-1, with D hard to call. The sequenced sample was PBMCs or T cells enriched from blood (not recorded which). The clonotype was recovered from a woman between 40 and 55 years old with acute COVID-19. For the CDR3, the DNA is TGTGCCAGCACCAACCCCTCTGGCGGTTTGAACACTGAAGCTTTCTTT. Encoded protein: CASTNPSGGLNTEAFF.